A selection of T cell receptor beta chains follows, all from one sample in a study of shared clonotypes between healthy human individuals. Libraries were prepared by immunoSEQ multiplex PCR; TCRdb keeps only in-frame clonotypes and omits some of them. Among 1.5 million to 1.9 million clones, around 98% were seen once, and the ten largest hold 0.4% to 0.45%. Sample: naive CD4+ T cells sorted from blood. These receptors all come from a man younger than 45 in good health. The CDR3 runs from the conserved cysteine through the conserved F or W. D genes are given only for firm matches. Clone size, where shown, is once, few, many, or a class for clones that have expanded.

cdr3_nt	cdr3_aa	j_call	v_call	d_call	clone_size
TGTGCCTGGAGTGTAGGTCCGGGGGTTTTAGAGCAGTACTTC	CAWSVGPGVLEQYF	TRBJ2-5	TRBV30	-	once
TGCGCCAGTTCTAGCAACCATCCCTACGAGCAGTACTTC	CASSSNHPYEQYF	TRBJ2-7	TRBV5-1	-	-
TGTGCCAGCAGCTTGGGGCTATGGGGCTCCTACAATGAGCAGTTCTTC	CASSLGLWGSYNEQFF	TRBJ2-1	TRBV5-5	-	-
TGCGCCAGCAGCCTGGACGGCCACCCTGATGAAAAACTGTTTTTT	CASSLDGHPDEKLFF	TRBJ1-4	TRBV5-1	-	-
TGTGCCAGCAGCCTACTAGCCTCCCCTTCATACGAGCAGTACTTC	CASSLLASPSYEQYF	TRBJ2-7	TRBV7-3	-	-
TGTGCCAGCAGTGTACTAGCCCATGAGCAGTACTTC	CASSVLAHEQYF	TRBJ2-7	TRBV6-1	-	once
TGCAGTGCGGGACTAGCAGATACGCAGTATTTT	CSAGLADTQYF	TRBJ2-3	TRBV20-1	TRBD2	-
TGTGCCATCGGGGCTAGCGGGAGGGCCGAATGGTTCTTC	CAIGASGRAEWFF	TRBJ2-1	TRBV28	TRBD2	-
TGTGCCAGCAGGTCTCGGGACAGTGGGGACTATGGCTACACCTTC	CASRSRDSGDYGYTF	TRBJ1-2	TRBV27	TRBD1	-
TGTGCCAGTAGTATCACGCAGGGAAATCAGCCCCAGCATTTT	CASSITQGNQPQHF	TRBJ1-5	TRBV19	-	-
TGTGCCAGCGGACTGACAGAGAACTATGGCTACACCTTC	CASGLTENYGYTF	TRBJ1-2	TRBV28	-	-
TGCAGTGCTCCAGACACTGAAGCTTTCTTT	CSAPDTEAFF	TRBJ1-1	TRBV20-1	-	-
TGTGCCAGCTCACCAGTACGACTAGACGGTCCAGATACGCAGTATTTT	CASSPVRLDGPDTQYF	TRBJ2-3	TRBV18	-	-
TGTGCCAGCTCACCATTGGTAATAGCGGGAGGGAGTGAGCAGTTCTTC	CASSPLVIAGGSEQFF	TRBJ2-1	TRBV18	TRBD2	-
TGTGCCAGTCGACAGGGGAGGGGCTACACCTTC	CASRQGRGYTF	TRBJ1-2	TRBV28	TRBD1	-
TGTGCCAGCAGTTTCTACAGGGGTTTGGCTTCTGGGGCCAACGTCCTGACTTTC	CASSFYRGLASGANVLTF	TRBJ2-6	TRBV28	TRBD1	-